This T cell receptor (beta chain) stems from a study of blood T cells in healthy people across ages (dated by TCRdb to 2015 to 2017). Background for the entire study: In model experiments, template switching captured about one uniquely barcoded TCR beta cDNA molecule for every two T cells. Age-related changes in TCR beta repertoire diversity were measured in the study by deep sequencing normalized with unique cDNA molecular identifiers. Four age groups were formed from the donors: young (average 16 years), middle-aged (just under 40), aged (roughly 56) and long-lived (around 82). To avoid experimental bias, donors of different ages were spread randomly across the sequencing lanes. The study analyzed two additional independent replicas of 1 million unique cDNA reads from the same blood draw for two donors, one aged 18 to 30 and one aged 80 or older. Here is what the overall study found, with its caveats: The percentage of naive T cells measured by flow cytometry correlated strongly with observed TCR beta diversity. As age increased, observed TCR beta diversity per million T cells dropped in a roughly linear way, and a significant reduction was already evident by age roughly 36. Conclusive comparison of naive and antigen-experienced compartments was prevented by the profiling of bulk unsorted PBMCs. Compared with the aged group, the long-lived group had more naive CD4+ T cells, fewer expanded clones and increased TCR diversity, a pattern suggesting age selection. The CMV infection status of donors was not known, potentially confounding age-related changes in expanded clonotypes. Estimates of total diversity based on one million sequenced T cells were regarded as lower bounds and as underestimates.

Systemically healthy Caucasian individuals from Russia, approximately 39 in total and aged roughly 6 to 90 years, were included as donors. Each donor gave ten milliliters of peripheral blood, drawn into EDTA-treated Vacutainer tubes. Ficoll-Paque density-gradient centrifugation was used to isolate PBMCs, with at least 7 million obtained per sample. Trizol reagent was used to extract total RNA from the PBMCs, yielding at least 6 micrograms per sample. The percentages of naive CD45RAhigh/CD27high T cells were determined by flow cytometry on a PBMC aliquot from every donor. To note about this clonotype: Its antigen has not been determined. No base qualities exist here, and no much larger clone lies one base off it.

Receptor libraries were prepared by 5' RACE. This sample was sequenced with an Illumina HiSeq 2500. A second roughly 6 to 12 cycle PCR used a sample-barcoded 5' primer and a J-beta primer mix. Each TCR beta cDNA molecule received a unique molecular identifier from a template-switch 5' adaptor carrying 12 random nucleotides. Each sample yielded at least 3 million CDR3-containing paired-end reads. First-strand cDNA was synthesized from all RNA with the Mint cDNA synthesis kit, primed by a TRBC-specific oligonucleotide. All cDNA was treated with uracil-DNA glycosylase and then went through a first 18-cycle PCR with the universal primers M1SS and BC2_uni_R. Under the source paper's analysis protocol: Each sample was normalized by randomly selecting 1 million high-quality reads, each carrying a distinct molecular identifier. Reads sharing molecular identifiers were discarded rather than binned into consensus sequences. CDR3 identification, clonotype clustering and error correction used MiTCR with a Q25 quality threshold and the strictest error-elimination algorithm. A nonparametric unseen species model with Euler transformation was used to estimate a lower bound on total TCR beta diversity. Using fastp at Q25 and MiXCR, TCRdb reprocessed the public reads and kept productive beta chains. Identical CDR3 proteins give one entry, which carries the most common genes and DNA. It is TCRdb's table, rather than the study itself, that gives the V and J calls and clone size. For this sample there are some 730,000 distinct CDR3 sequences; about 20% appear just once. The biggest ten clones account for about 22% of the sample.

Trimming removed 9 bases from V and 0 bases from J; the gene matches leave 15 bases unexplained. CDR3 length: 17 amino acids, cysteine to phenylalanine. CDR3 DNA is the only sequence kept; it has 51 bases, read in frame from the first base. Material: blood. The receptor chain draws on TRBV12-3 or TRBV12-4 and TRBJ2-3; 7 nucleotides in the junction match TRBD2. The source of this sequence is a man between 65 and 79 years old in good health. CDR3 protein: CARESGISPYSTDTQYF. The DNA sequence reads TGTGCCAGGGAAAGCGGGATAAGCCCGTATAGCACAGATACGCAGTATTTT.